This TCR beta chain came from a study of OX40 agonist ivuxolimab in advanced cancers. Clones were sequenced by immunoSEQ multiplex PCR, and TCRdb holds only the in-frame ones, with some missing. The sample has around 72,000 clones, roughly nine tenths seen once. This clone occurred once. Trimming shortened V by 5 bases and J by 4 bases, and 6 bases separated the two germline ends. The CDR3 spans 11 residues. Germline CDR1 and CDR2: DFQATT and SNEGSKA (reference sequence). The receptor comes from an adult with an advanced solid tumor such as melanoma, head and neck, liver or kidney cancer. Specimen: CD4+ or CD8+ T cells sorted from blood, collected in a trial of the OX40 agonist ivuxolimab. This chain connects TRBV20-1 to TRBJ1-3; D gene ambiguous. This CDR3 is CSAWEGNTIYF. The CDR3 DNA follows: TGCAGTGCTTGGGAGGGAAACACCATATATTTT.